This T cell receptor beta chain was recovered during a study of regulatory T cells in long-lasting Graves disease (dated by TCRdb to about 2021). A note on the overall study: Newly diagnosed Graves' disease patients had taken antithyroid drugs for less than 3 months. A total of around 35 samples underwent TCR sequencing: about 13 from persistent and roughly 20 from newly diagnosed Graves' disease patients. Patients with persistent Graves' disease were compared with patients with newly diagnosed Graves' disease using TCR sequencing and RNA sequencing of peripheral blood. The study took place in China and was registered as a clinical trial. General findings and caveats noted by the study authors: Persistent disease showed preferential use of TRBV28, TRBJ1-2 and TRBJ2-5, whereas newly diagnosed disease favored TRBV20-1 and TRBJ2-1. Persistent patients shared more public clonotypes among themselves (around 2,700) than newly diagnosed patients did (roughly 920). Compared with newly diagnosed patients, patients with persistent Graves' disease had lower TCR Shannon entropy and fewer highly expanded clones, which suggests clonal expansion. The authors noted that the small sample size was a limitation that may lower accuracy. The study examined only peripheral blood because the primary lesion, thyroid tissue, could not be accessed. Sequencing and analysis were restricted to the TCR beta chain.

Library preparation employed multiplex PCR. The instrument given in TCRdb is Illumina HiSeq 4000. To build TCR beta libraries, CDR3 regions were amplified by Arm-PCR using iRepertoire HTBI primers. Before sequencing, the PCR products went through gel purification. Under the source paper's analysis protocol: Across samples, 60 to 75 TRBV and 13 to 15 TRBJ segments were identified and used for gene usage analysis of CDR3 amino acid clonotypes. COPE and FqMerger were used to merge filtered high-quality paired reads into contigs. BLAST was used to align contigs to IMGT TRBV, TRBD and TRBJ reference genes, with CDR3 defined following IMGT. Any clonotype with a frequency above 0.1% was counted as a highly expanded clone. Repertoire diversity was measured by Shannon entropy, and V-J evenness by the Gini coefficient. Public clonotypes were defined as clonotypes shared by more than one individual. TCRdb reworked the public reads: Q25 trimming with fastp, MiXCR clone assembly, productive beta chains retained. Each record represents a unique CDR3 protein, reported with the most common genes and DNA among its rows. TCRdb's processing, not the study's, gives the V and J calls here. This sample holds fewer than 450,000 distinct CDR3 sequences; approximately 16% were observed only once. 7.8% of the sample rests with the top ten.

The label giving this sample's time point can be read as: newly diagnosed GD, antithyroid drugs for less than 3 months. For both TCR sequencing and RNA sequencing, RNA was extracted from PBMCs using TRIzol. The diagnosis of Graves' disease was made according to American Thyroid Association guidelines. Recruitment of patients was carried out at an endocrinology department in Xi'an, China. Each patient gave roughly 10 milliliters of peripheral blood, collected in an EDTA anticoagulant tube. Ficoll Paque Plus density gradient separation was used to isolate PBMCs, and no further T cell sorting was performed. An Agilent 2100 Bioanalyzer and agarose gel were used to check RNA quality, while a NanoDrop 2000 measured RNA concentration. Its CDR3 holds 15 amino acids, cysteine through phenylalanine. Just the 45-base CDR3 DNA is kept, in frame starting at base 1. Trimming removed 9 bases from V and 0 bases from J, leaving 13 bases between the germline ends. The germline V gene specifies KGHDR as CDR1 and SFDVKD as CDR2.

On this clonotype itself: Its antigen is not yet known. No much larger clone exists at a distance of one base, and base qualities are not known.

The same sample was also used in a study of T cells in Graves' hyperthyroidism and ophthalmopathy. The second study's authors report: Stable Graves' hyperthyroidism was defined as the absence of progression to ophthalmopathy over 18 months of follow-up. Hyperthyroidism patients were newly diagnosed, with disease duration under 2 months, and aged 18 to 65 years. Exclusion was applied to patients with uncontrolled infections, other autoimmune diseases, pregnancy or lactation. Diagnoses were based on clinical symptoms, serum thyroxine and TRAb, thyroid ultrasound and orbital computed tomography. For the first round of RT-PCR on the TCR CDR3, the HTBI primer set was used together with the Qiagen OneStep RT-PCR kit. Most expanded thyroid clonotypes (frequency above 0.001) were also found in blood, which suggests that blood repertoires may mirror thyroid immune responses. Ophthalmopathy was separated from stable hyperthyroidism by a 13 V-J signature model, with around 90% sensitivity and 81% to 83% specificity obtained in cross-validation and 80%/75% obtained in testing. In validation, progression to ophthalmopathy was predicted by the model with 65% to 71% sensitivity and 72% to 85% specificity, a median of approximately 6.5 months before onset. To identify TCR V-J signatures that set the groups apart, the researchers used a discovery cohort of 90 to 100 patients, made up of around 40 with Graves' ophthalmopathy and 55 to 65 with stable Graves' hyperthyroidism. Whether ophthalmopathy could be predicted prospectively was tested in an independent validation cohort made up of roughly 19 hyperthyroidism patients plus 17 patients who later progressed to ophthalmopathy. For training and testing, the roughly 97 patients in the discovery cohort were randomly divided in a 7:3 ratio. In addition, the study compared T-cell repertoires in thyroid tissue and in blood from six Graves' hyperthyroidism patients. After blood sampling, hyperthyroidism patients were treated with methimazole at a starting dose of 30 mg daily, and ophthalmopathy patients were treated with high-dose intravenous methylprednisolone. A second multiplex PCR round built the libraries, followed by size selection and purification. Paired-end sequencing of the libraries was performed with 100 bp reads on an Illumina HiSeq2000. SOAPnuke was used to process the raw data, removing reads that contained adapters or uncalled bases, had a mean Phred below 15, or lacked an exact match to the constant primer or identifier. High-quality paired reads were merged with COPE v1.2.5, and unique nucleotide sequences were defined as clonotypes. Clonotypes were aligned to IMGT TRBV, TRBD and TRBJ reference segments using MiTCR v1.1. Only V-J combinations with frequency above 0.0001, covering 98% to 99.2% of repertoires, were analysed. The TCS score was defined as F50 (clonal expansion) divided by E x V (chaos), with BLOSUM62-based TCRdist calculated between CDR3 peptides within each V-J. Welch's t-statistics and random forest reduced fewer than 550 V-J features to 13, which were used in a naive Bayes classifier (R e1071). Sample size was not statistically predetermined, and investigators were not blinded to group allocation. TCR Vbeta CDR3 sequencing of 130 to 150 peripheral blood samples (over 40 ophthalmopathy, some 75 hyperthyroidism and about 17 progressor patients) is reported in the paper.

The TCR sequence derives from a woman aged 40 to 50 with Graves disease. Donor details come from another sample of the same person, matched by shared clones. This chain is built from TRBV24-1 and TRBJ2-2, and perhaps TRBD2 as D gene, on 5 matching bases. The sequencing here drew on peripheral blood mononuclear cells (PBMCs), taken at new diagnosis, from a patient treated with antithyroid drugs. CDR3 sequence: CATSLGGSNTGELFF. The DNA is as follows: TGTGCCACCTCCCTAGGAGGATCGAACACCGGGGAGCTGTTTTTT.